A single sample gave rise to the 20 T cell receptor beta chains below, sequenced in a study of CD8+CD57+ T cells in acquired aplastic anemia. According to the study, genomic DNA was the template for TCR beta VDJ and CDR3 profiling. TCRdb re-called the reads with MiXCR, one entry per CDR3 protein. The sample yields about 180,000 distinct CDR3 sequences, roughly 63% seen once. Patients included in sequencing had previously demonstrated CD8+CD57+ cell expansion by flow cytometry. Specimen: sorted CD4+, CD8+, or CD8+CD57+ T cells (not recorded which) from PBMCs. The receptors were sampled from a human donor with aplastic anemia.

In this sample, this clonotype turned up once. The chain joins TRBV20-1 to TRBJ1-1; D unclear. CDR3 length: 11 amino acids. Germline V lookup: CDR1 DFQATT, CDR2 SNEGSKA (reference sequence). The CDR3 protein is CRGDANTEAFF. Written as DNA, the CDR3 is TGCCGGGGAGACGCGAACACTGAAGCTTTCTTT.

For this clonotype: Germline and junction disagree at one end, which may indicate a read error. The chain combines TRBV7-9 with TRBJ2-1; D unresolved. The V gene's germline CDR1 is SEHNR and CDR2 FQNEAQ (reference sequence). The CDR3 consists of 15 residues. CDR3 sequence reads: CASSYRTDSYNEQFF. CDR3 nucleotide sequence: TGTGCTAGCAGCTATAGGACGGACTCCTACAATGAGCAGTTCTTC.

The chain couples TRBV2 to TRBJ2-7; tentative D call: TRBD2 (5 bases). CDR3 size: 15 residues. Germline loops: CDR1 SNHLY, CDR2 FYNNEI. V was cut by 7 bases and J by 3 bases, with 19 bases left in between. CDR3 DNA: TGTGCCAGCATCGATGGGTTTAGCGCTGACTACGAGCAGTACTTC. This codes for CASIDGFSADYEQYF.

The sample holds a few counts of this clonotype. V is TRBV10-1 and J is TRBJ2-7; 11 bases line up with TRBD2. Germline CDR1 WNHNN, CDR2 SYGVQD (reference sequence). The CDR3 is 15 amino acids. V gave up 11 bases and J gave up 4 bases; unmatched junction bases: 13. CDR3 residues: CAGHRPGLAVYEQYF. The CDR3 DNA follows: TGCGCCGGCCATCGACCGGGACTAGCGGTGTACGAGCAGTACTTC.

This chain connects TRBV9 to TRBJ2-1; possible D gene TRBD2, 6 bases. CDR1 is SGDLS, CDR2 YYNGEE, per germline. V lost 4 bases to trimming and J lost 5 bases, with 13 bases between them. The CDR3 is 14 residues long. The CDR3 spells CASSPPGLNNEQFF. The CDR3 bases are TGTGCCAGCAGCCCACCGGGACTCAACAATGAGCAGTTCTTC.

The chain has TRBV7-2 and TRBJ2-2, with TRBD2 identical over 10 bases. The V segment lost 1 base and the J segment 7 bases; nucleotides outside the gene matches: 6. CDR3 length: 16 amino acids. Germline CDR1 and CDR2: SGHTA and FQGNSA. The CDR3 region is CASSLEVAGGVGELFF. The CDR3 DNA reads as TGTGCCAGCAGCTTAGAAGTAGCGGGAGGAGTCGGGGAGCTGTTTTTT.

This clonotype has ten or more counts. The chain joins TRBV20-1 to TRBJ1-2; no reliable D call. The germline V gene has CDR1 DFQATT and CDR2 SNEGSKA (reference sequence). This CDR3 has 14 amino acids. Trimming cost V 0 bases and J 5 bases, with 13 bases left between them. The DNA of the CDR3 is TGCAGTGCTAGAGAGCAGCGGCCCCCTTATGGCTACACCTTC. Translation: CSAREQRPPYGYTF.

The CDR3 protein is CSAPSGGQDEQFF. The CDR3 DNA follows: TGCAGTGCTCCTTCCGGGGGCCAGGATGAGCAGTTCTTC. V is TRBV20-1 and J is TRBJ2-1, with D perhaps given as TRBD1 or TRBD2 (6 bases each). V was clipped by 5 bases and J by 8 bases, with 16 bases between them. The CDR3 extends over 13 amino acids. Germline CDR1 DFQATT, CDR2 SNEGSKA (reference sequence).

The rearrangement uses TRBV20-1 and TRBJ1-2, with D uncertain. Per the germline V gene, CDR1 is DFQATT and CDR2 is SNEGSKA (reference sequence). The CDR3 totals 13 residues. V lost 2 bases to trimming and J lost 0 bases, with 7 bases between them. The CDR3: CSARLQANYGYTF. The CDR3 region has the DNA TGCAGTGCTAGATTGCAGGCTAACTATGGCTACACCTTC.

The V call is TRBV7-2, the J call TRBJ1-2; D is perhaps TRBD1 (5 bases). Trimming pared 0 bases from V and 7 bases from J, leaving 6 bases between. The CDR3 has 12 residues. The germline V gene encodes CDR1 SGHTA and CDR2 FQGNSA. The CDR3 nucleotides read TGTGCCAGCAGCTTAGCGCAGGGTGGCTACACCTTC. As protein: CASSLAQGGYTF.

This clonotype was counted a single time. The chain carries TRBV7-3 and TRBJ1-2, with D hard to call. Trimming took off 6 bases at V and 4 bases at J, with 15 bases between the two ends. Germline V lookup: CDR1 SGHTA, CDR2 FQGTGA. The CDR3 has 14 residues. As DNA, the CDR3 is TGTGCCAGCAGTTTGGGTGGGCGCCCCTATGGCTACACCTTC. Its translation: CASSLGGRPYGYTF.

This clonotype has ten or more counts. This chain uses TRBV30 with TRBJ2-7; 9 bases line up with TRBD2. This CDR3 region has 14 residues. The V and J ends lost 1 base and 4 bases, in that order; junction bases with no gene match: 5. CDR1 GTSNPN and CDR2 SVGIG come from the germline V gene (reference sequence). CDR3 bases: TGTGCCTGGAGTGGCCGTAGCGGGGGTTACGAGCAGTACTTC. This codes for CAWSGRSGGYEQYF. The variable domain in full, completed from reference TRBV30 and TRBJ2-7, reads SQTIHQWPATLVQPVGSPLSLECTVEGTSNPNLYWYRQAAGRGLQLLFYSVGIGQISSEVPQNLSASRPQDRQFILSSKKLLLSDSGFYLCAWSGRSGGYEQYFGPGTRLTVT.

The chain uses TRBV7-9 and TRBJ2-1, with 7 bases aligning to TRBD1. The junction had 9 bases not matched to a gene; V was cut back by 5 bases and J by 5 bases. CDR1 SEHNR and CDR2 FQNEAQ come from the germline V gene (reference sequence). The CDR3 is 15 residues long. The CDR3 here is CASSPDRTQNNEQFF. The CDR3, as DNA: TGTGCCAGCAGCCCGGACAGGACCCAGAACAATGAGCAGTTCTTC.

Ten or more counts support this clonotype. The chain links TRBV25-1 to TRBJ2-7; 10 bases align to TRBD1. The ends lost 6 bases at V and 2 bases at J; junction bases unmatched: 10. The CDR3 is 16 amino acids. The germline V gene has CDR1 MGHDK and CDR2 SYGVNS. In DNA form, the CDR3 reads TGTGCCAGCAGCGCATCCTCCGGGACAGGGGCCTACGAGCAGTACTTC. Translated, it gives CASSASSGTGAYEQYF.

The V gene is TRBV7-2, the J gene TRBJ1-2, with 8 bases that match TRBD1. This CDR3 has 16 amino acids. The V gene's germline CDR1 is SGHTA and CDR2 FQGNSA. The V and J ends lost 1 base and 5 bases, in that order; junction bases with no gene match: 9. In DNA form, the CDR3 reads TGTGCCAGCAGCTTAGGGCCAGGGGGCTATTCATATGGCTACACCTTC. It specifies CASSLGPGGYSYGYTF. The full variable domain, with the rest looked up from reference TRBV7-2 and TRBJ1-2, is GAGVSQSPSNKVTEKGKDVELRCDPISGHTALYWYRQSLGQGLEFLIYFQGNSAPDKSGLPSDRFSAERTGGSVSTLTIQRTQQEDSAVYLCASSLGPGGYSYGYTFGSGTRLTVV.

The genes are TRBV7-9 and TRBJ2-5; TRBD1 matches at 9 bases. Looked up from germline, CDR1 is SEHNR and CDR2 is FQNEAQ (reference sequence). The CDR3 loop spans 13 amino acids. The V gene end was trimmed by 5 bases and the J gene end by 12 bases; junction bases not matched to a gene: 10. The CDR3 bases are TGTGCCAGCAGCCCTTCCGGGACAGGGCCCGAGTACTTC. Translating gives CASSPSGTGPEYF. Combining the CDR3 with reference TRBV7-9 and TRBJ2-5 gives the whole variable domain DTGVSQNPRHKITKRGQNVTFRCDPISEHNRLYWYRQTLGQGPEFLTYFQNEAQLEKSRLLSDRFSAERPKGSFSTLEIQRTEQGDSAMYLCASSPSGTGPEYFGPGTRLLVL.

Many counts were recorded for this clonotype. This rearrangement joins TRBV10-3 to TRBJ2-1; 7 bases are shared with TRBD2. The CDR3 covers 16 residues. Germline V gene lookup returns CDR1 ENHRY and CDR2 SYGVKD. Germline trimming cut 4 bases from V and 9 bases from J; bases unmatched to any gene: 15. This CDR3 reads CAISGGGLARLGEQFF. In DNA form, the CDR3 reads TGTGCCATCAGTGGGGGGGGATTAGCTCGTTTAGGTGAGCAGTTCTTC.

The V and J genes are TRBV29-1 and TRBJ1-1; D call uncertain. Germline V gene lookup returns CDR1 SQVTM and CDR2 ANQGSEA. The CDR3 totals 13 residues. With 1 base removed from V and 5 bases from J, the gap between germline ends came to 11 bases. The CDR3 nucleotides read TGCAGCGTTGAAGCCCTCGCGGGGACTGAAGCTTTCTTT. The encoded protein is CSVEALAGTEAFF.

The chain couples TRBV15 to TRBJ1-5; D unclear. The length of the CDR3 is 15 residues. V was cut by 5 bases and J by 1 base, with 12 bases left in between. Per the germline V gene, CDR1 is LNHNV and CDR2 is YYDKDF (reference sequence). The chain's CDR3 is CATSGRSGSNQPQHF. CDR3 sequence (DNA): TGTGCCACCAGCGGAAGATCGGGGAGCAATCAGCCCCAGCATTTT.

The count of this clonotype is one. The rearrangement joins TRBV7-6 to TRBJ1-4; D is perhaps TRBD1 (5 bases). V shed 5 bases and J shed 8 bases, with 21 bases lying between them. The germline gives CDR1 SGHVS, CDR2 FNYEAQ. This CDR3 comprises 16 residues. Written as DNA, the CDR3 is TGTGCCAGCAGCCTAACTGGGGCGCGAGAAGGAGAAAAACTGTTTTTT. Its protein is CASSLTGAREGEKLFF.